These 11 T cell receptor beta chains originate from one sample sequenced in a study of PD-L1 blockade in urothelial cancer. Libraries were prepared by immunoSEQ multiplex PCR; TCRdb keeps only in-frame clonotypes and omits some of them. The profile covers around 45,000 clones, with about 80% appearing a single time and more than 13% taken by the ten largest. The time point denotes: peripheral blood 6 weeks after treatment start. The material sequenced was PBMCs, taken around atezolizumab (anti-PD-L1) treatment. The receptors were sampled from a man aged 55 to 70 with urothelial cancer.

The V and J genes are TRBV28 and TRBJ2-3; D is possibly TRBD2 (5 bases). This CDR3 spans 15 amino acids. Trimming took 8 bases from V and 4 from J, leaving 19 bases between them. Germline V gene data show CDR1 as MDHEN and CDR2 as SYDVKM. Here the CDR3 reads CASATRGTGADTQYF. In nucleotides, the CDR3 is TGTGCCAGCGCTACCCGCGGAACCGGGGCAGATACGCAGTATTTT.

The V and J genes are TRBV2 and TRBJ2-7; no reliable D call. Deletions cut 0 bases from V and 6 bases from J, with 3 bases between. The CDR3 runs 11 residues. The V gene's germline CDR1 is SNHLY and CDR2 FYNNEI. The CDR3 here is CASSEALEQYF. The CDR3 bases are TGTGCCAGCAGTGAAGCCCTCGAGCAGTACTTC.

The chain combines TRBV6-7 with TRBJ2-7; 9 nucleotides match TRBD1. TRBV6-7 is sorted into the ORF group, with uncertain function. The CDR3 has 17 residues. V trimming: 4 bases; J trimming: 3 bases; junction bases outside the gene matches: 13. The CDR3 nucleotides read TGTGCCAGCAGTTCCGGCCGCGCGGGACAGGGTTACTACGAGCAGTACTTC. It encodes CASSSGRAGQGYYEQYF.

The chain employs TRBV7-8 and TRBJ1-2; D gene unclear. Germline CDR1 SGHVS, CDR2 FQNEAQ. V lost 5 bases and J lost 3, with 10 bases in between. The CDR3 sequence is 13 residues long. CDR3 region: CASSARRDYGYTF. In DNA, the CDR3 is TGTGCCAGCAGCGCCCGGAGGGACTATGGCTACACCTTC.

The V and J genes are TRBV27 and TRBJ2-7; D is possibly TRBD1 (5 bases). Trimming pared 3 bases from V and 3 bases from J, leaving 9 bases between. The CDR3 runs 13 residues. In germline, CDR1 is MNHEY, CDR2 SMNVEV (reference sequence). CDR3 bases: TGTGCCAGCAGTTTTACAGGCGGCTACGAGCAGTACTTC. This codes for CASSFTGGYEQYF.

This rearrangement joins TRBV2 to TRBJ1-2; no firm D call. Per germline, CDR1 SNHLY and CDR2 FYNNEI. V shed 4 bases and J shed 2 bases, with 8 bases lying between them. The CDR3 totals 13 residues. As DNA, the CDR3 is TGTGCCAGCAGTGCTGACAACAACTATGGCTACACCTTC. The encoded protein is CASSADNNYGYTF.

The chain links TRBV15 to TRBJ2-7, with TRBD1 as a possible D gene (5 bases). CDR3 length: 13 amino acids. V shed 4 bases and J shed 5 bases, with 12 bases lying between them. Germline CDR1 is LNHNV and CDR2 is YYDKDF (reference sequence). CDR3 sequence reads: CATSTRVTDEQYF. DNA for the CDR3: TGTGCCACCAGCACCAGGGTAACCGACGAGCAGTACTTC.

The V gene is TRBV13, the J gene TRBJ2-3, with 10 bases identical to TRBD1. The CDR3 loop spans 14 amino acids. Trimming took 10 bases from V and 4 from J; bases not matched to a gene: 8. From germline, CDR1 is PRHDT and CDR2 FYEKMQ (reference sequence). The CDR3 loop is CATSGTGVADTQYF. The DNA of the CDR3 is TGTGCCACCTCCGGGACAGGGGTGGCAGATACGCAGTATTTT.

This sequence joins TRBV19 and TRBJ1-2, with a weak D call TRBD1 (5 bases). V was shortened by 7 bases and J by 4 bases, with 16 bases between the two germline ends. CDR1 and CDR2 (germline): LNHDA, SQIVND (reference sequence). The CDR3 is made up of 14 amino acids. The CDR3 spells CASTPTGVFYGYTF. The CDR3 bases are TGTGCCAGTACCCCCACAGGCGTCTTCTATGGCTACACCTTC.

This chain connects TRBV9 to TRBJ1-1; no clear D. CDR1 and CDR2 from the germline V gene are SGDLS and YYNGEE. V shed 0 bases and J shed 6 bases, with 15 bases lying between them. The CDR3 runs 15 residues. The CDR3 region has the DNA TGTGCCAGCAGCGTAGTTTCTGGGCCCTTTGCTGAAGCTTTCTTT. Residues: CASSVVSGPFAEAFF. Complete variable domain (other parts from reference TRBV9 and TRBJ1-1): DSGVTQTPKHLITATGQRVTLRCSPRSGDLSVYWYQQSLDQGLQFLIQYYNGEERAKGNILERFSAQQFPDLHSELNLSSLELGDSALYFCASSVVSGPFAEAFFGQGTRLTVV.

The rearrangement joins TRBV19 to TRBJ1-2; 7 bases map to TRBD1. The CDR3 is 12 amino acids. Germline loops: CDR1 LNHDA, CDR2 SQIVND (reference sequence). J lost 5 bases, V lost 7 bases, and 4 bases had no gene match. The DNA for the CDR3 is TGTGCCAGTAATGCAGGGGGATATGGCTACACCTTC. Protein sequence: CASNAGGYGYTF.